This entry lists 3 T cell receptor beta chains sequenced from one sample in a study of shared clonotypes between healthy human individuals. Assay used: immunoSEQ multiplex PCR; TCRdb lists only in-frame clones, some missing. The table includes over 2 million clones, less than 95% detected once. Sequencing input: naive CD4+ T cells from PBMCs. Subset specified: CD45RA+ positively selected. Receptor source: a man between 18 and 35 years old in good health. Some clones in this sample may be carry-over from other donors' samples.

Only a few counts were recorded for this clone. This sequence joins TRBV5-1 and TRBJ1-1; tentatively, D is TRBD1 (6 bases). CDR3 length: 14 amino acids. Trimming took 5 bases from V and 3 from J, leaving 14 bases between them. The germline gives CDR1 SGHRS, CDR2 YFSETQ. CDR3 amino acids: CASREQGGDTEAFF. The CDR3 region has the DNA TGCGCCAGCAGAGAACAGGGAGGGGACACTGAAGCTTTCTTT.

CDR3 in DNA: TGTGCCAGCAGGGGGGCGGGTACAGATACGCAGTATTTT. This sequence encodes CASRGAGTDTQYF. The V and J genes are TRBV6-1 and TRBJ2-3; possibly TRBD1 for D (6 bases). Germline assignment: CDR1 MNHNS and CDR2 SASEGT. The CDR3 consists of 13 residues. V dropped 6 bases and J dropped 3 bases, with 10 bases sitting between them.

J is TRBJ2-2 and V is TRBV4-2; TRBD2 matches at 11 bases. This CDR3 region has 18 residues. Trimming removed 0 bases from V and 3 bases from J; junction bases left unmatched: 6. Germline-derived CDR1 and CDR2 are LGHNA and YNFKEQ. The CDR3 is CASSQDITSGSDTGELFF. CDR3 sequence (DNA): TGTGCCAGCAGCCAAGATATAACTAGCGGGAGTGACACCGGGGAGCTGTTTTTT.